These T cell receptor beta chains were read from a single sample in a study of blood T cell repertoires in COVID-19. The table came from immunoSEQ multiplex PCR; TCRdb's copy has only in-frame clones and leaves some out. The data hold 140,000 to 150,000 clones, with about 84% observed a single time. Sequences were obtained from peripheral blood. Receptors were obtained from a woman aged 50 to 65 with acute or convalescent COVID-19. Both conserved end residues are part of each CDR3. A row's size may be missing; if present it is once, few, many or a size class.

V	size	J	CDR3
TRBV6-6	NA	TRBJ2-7	CASNRDRSYEQYF
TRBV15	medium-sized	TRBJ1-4	CATSRDREGGEKLFF
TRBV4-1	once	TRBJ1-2	CASSQGTGRLDYGYTF
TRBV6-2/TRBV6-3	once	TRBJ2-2	CASSRLAGATNTGELFF
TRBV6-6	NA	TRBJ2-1	CASRAMGDSYNEQFF
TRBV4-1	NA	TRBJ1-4	CASSQDMRWQTNEKLFF
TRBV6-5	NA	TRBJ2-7	CASSYGTGRTYEQYF
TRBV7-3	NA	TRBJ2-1	CASSLRTDNEQFF
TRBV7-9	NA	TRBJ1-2	CASSALDGYTF
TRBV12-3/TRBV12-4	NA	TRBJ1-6	CASSFQGNSPLHF